The present T cell receptor (beta chain) was sequenced within a study of OX40 agonist ivuxolimab in advanced cancers. Study findings and constraints: Average numbers of expanded clones were greater in CD8+ T cells than in CD4+.

Worth noting for this clone: Antigen unknown. Other DNA sequences in this sample translate to the same CDR3.

TCRdb's copy holds only in-frame clones and misses some; the assay was immunoSEQ multiplex PCR. The sample consists of 90,000 to 100,000 clones, roughly 95% of them appearing once. Germline V lookup: CDR1 LNHDA, CDR2 SQIVND (reference sequence). The CDR3 sequence is 14 residues long. Trimming cost V 1 base and J 4 bases, with 11 bases left between them. The sequenced sample was CD4+ or CD8+ T cells sorted from blood, obtained in a trial of the OX40 agonist ivuxolimab. The TCR comes from an adult with an advanced solid tumor such as melanoma, head and neck, liver or kidney cancer. The V call is TRBV19, the J call TRBJ2-7; D possibly corresponds to TRBD1 (6 bases). As DNA, the CDR3 is TGTGCCAGTAGTATAGGAGGGACACTTTACGAGCAGTACTTC. This translates into CASSIGGTLYEQYF.